The present entry profiles one TCR beta chain with its context. In its sample, this clonotype was seen a few times. It lacks a known antigen. Base quality data are lacking; no much larger clone is found one base away. These data originate in a study of blood T cells in healthy people across ages (dated by TCRdb to the mid-2010s). About the investigation overall: Template switching captured roughly one uniquely barcoded TCR beta cDNA molecule per two T cells in model experiments. For two donors (one aged 18 to 30 and one aged 80 or older), the study analyzed two additional independent replicas of 1 million unique cDNA reads from the same blood draw. The donors were divided into four age groups: young (average around 16 years), middle-aged (around 41), aged (approximately 62) and long-lived (roughly 86). Using deep sequencing normalized with unique cDNA molecular identifiers, the study measured how TCR beta repertoire diversity changes with age.

The CDR3 covers 12 residues, taking in both the cysteine and the phenylalanine. Just the 36-base CDR3 DNA is kept, in frame starting at base 1. Between the V and J ends, shortened by 5 bases and 6 bases respectively, the junction contains 8 bases. CDR1 and CDR2 (SEHNR, FQNEAQ) derive from the germline V gene (reference sequence). The donors were some 36 Caucasian individuals from Russia, aged roughly 6 to 100 years, who were systemically healthy. Around 10 milliliters of peripheral blood were collected from each donor into EDTA-treated Vacutainer tubes. Ficoll-Paque density-gradient centrifugation was used to isolate PBMCs, with at least 6.5 million per sample. Total RNA was extracted from PBMCs with Trizol reagent, with at least 6 micrograms obtained per sample. The percentages of naive CD45RAhigh/CD27high T cells were determined by flow cytometry on a PBMC aliquot from every donor. The library was generated by 5' RACE. TCRdb records Illumina HiSeq 2500 as the sequencer. A second PCR of 7 to 11 cycles was performed with a sample-barcoded 5' primer and a J-beta primer mix. A template-switch 5' adaptor carrying 12 random nucleotides introduced a unique molecular identifier onto each TCR beta cDNA molecule. Each sample yielded at least 3 million CDR3-containing paired-end reads. First-strand cDNA synthesis was performed from all RNA using the Mint cDNA synthesis kit, with priming by a TRBC-specific oligonucleotide. Following uracil-DNA glycosylase treatment, a first 18-cycle PCR with universal primers M1SS and BC2_uni_R was performed on all cDNA. The study's own analysis went as follows. For normalization, 1 million high-quality reads, each with a distinct molecular identifier, were randomly selected from each sample. Instead of being binned into consensus sequences, reads with shared molecular identifiers were discarded. MiTCR, with a Q25 quality threshold and the strictest error-elimination algorithm, was used for CDR3 identification, clonotype clustering and error correction. A nonparametric unseen species model using Euler transformation provided a lower-bound estimate of total TCR beta diversity. The raw public reads went through TCRdb reprocessing: fastp at Q25, MiXCR clone calling, in-frame beta chains kept. All rows with the same CDR3 protein become a single entry with the most common DNA and genes. TCRdb, rather than the study authors, made the V and J calls. Within this sample are 750,000 or so distinct CDR3 sequences, with 20% to 30% of them counted one time only. The top ten clones comprise under 10% of the sample.

Study-wide findings and limitations: Since profiling was done on bulk unsorted PBMCs, naive and antigen-experienced compartments could not be conclusively compared. There was a strong correlation between observed TCR beta diversity and the percentage of naive T cells measured by flow cytometry. Because donor CMV infection status was unknown, age-related changes in expanded clonotypes were potentially confounded. Estimates of total diversity based on one million sequenced T cells were considered lower bounds and underestimates. As age increased, observed TCR beta diversity per million T cells dropped in a roughly linear way, and a significant reduction was already evident by age around 41. Compared with the aged group, the long-lived group had more naive CD4+ T cells, fewer expanded clones and increased TCR diversity, suggesting age selection.

The same data also went into a second study, on T cells of mothers and their children. The second study reports: Nine systemically healthy Caucasian individuals, comprising three mothers and their six children, were included as donors. cDNA synthesis consumed the entire amount of extracted RNA, loaded at approximately 1.5 ug RNA in each 15 ul reaction. Sample barcodes and 2-4 random nucleotides were added via the M1S primer in the second PCR. More than 8 million TCR beta CDR3 reads were obtained from each mother, and about 3 million reads were obtained from each child. Thymic selection shapes the output of TCR recombination in a similar way in related and unrelated pairs, and inherited differences have a minor effect. Normalized repertoire overlap was always slightly but never significantly higher in related than unrelated mother-child pairs. Persistent microchimeric T cell clones were not detected, at a sensitivity of 95 to 100 clones per million clonotypes. Deep NGS was used in the study to compare the TCR beta repertoires of mothers and children and to look for features that separate related mother-child pairs from unrelated individuals. The mean age was roughly 44 +/- 4 years for the mothers and roughly 10 +/- 4 years for the children. After adapter ligation with NEBNext reagents, the libraries were sequenced on Illumina HiSeq 2000 with 100+100 nt paired-end reads. To avoid cross-contamination, the mother libraries and the child libraries were prepared a month apart and sequenced in separate runs. For each donor, somewhere between about 450,000 and 2,000,000 distinct TCR beta clonotypes were identified. Naive TCR beta clonotypes were estimated from low-frequency clonotypes matched to each donor's FACS-determined naive share, without sorting.

Material: blood. The chain joins TRBV7-9 to TRBJ2-4; the D gene assignment is ambiguous. The sequence derives from a boy aged 5-17 years in good health. The DNA is as follows: TGTGCCAGCAGCCCTGATTCAAACATTCAGTACTTC. Its protein reads: CASSPDSNIQYF.